These 28 T cell receptor beta chains came from one sample sequenced in a study of shared clonotypes between healthy human individuals. Only in-frame clones appear in the TCRdb table, and some are missing; sequencing was by immunoSEQ multiplex PCR. The sample carries fewer than 600,000 clones, about 85% recorded once. The sequenced sample was PBMCs. The origin of the receptors is a woman aged 40 to 55 in good health. Some clones in this sample may be carry-over from other donors' samples.

CDR3: CASSPGKTSGREETQYF. CDR3 nucleotide sequence: TGTGCCAGCTCACCAGGGAAAACTAGCGGGCGGGAAGAGACCCAGTACTTC. The chain employs TRBV18 and TRBJ2-5, with TRBD2 matching over 9 bases. CDR1 KGHSH and CDR2 LQKENI come from the germline V gene. Trimming cost V 2 bases and J 3 bases; bases outside gene matches: 10. CDR3 length: 17 amino acids. Looking up the rest from reference TRBV18 and TRBJ2-5 gives the full variable domain: NAGVMQNPRHLVRRRGQEARLRCSPMKGHSHVYWYRQLPEEGLKFMVYLQKENIIDESGMPKERFSAEFPKEGPSILRIQQVVRGDSAAYFCASSPGKTSGREETQYFGPGTRLLVL.

The CDR3 nucleotides read TGTGCCAGCAGCTCCGCCCCGGGGGATACGCAGTATTTT. Protein: CASSSAPGDTQYF. The V call is TRBV7-3, the J call TRBJ2-3, with D possibly matching TRBD2 (5 bases). CDR3 length: 13 residues. CDR1 and CDR2 (germline): SGHTA, FQGTGA. V was pared by 4 bases and J by 6 bases, with 11 bases between.

This rearrangement joins TRBV27 to TRBJ1-5; D might be TRBD1 (6 bases). The CDR3 length is 16 residues. V shed 7 bases and J shed 1 base, with 17 bases lying between them. Germline CDR1 is MNHEY and CDR2 is SMNVEV (reference sequence). CDR3 coding DNA: TGTGCCAGCAATCCGTGGGGGCGCGGAAGCAATCAGCCCCAGCATTTT. Its protein is CASNPWGRGSNQPQHF.

The chain employs TRBV29-1 and TRBJ2-5; D might be TRBD1 (5 bases). V was pared by 3 bases and J by 1 base, with 15 bases between. The CDR3 runs to 15 residues. The germline gives CDR1 SQVTM, CDR2 ANQGSEA. CDR3 nucleotide sequence: TGCAGCGTTGATCGCCTGGGGCAGTCCCAAGAGACCCAGTACTTC. Encoded protein: CSVDRLGQSQETQYF.

This chain joins TRBV27 and TRBJ1-1; D is uncertain. Germline V lookup: CDR1 MNHEY, CDR2 SMNVEV (reference sequence). CDR3 length equals 14 residues. V was shortened by 2 bases and J by 2 bases, with 9 bases between the two germline ends. CDR3 sequence (DNA): TGTGCCAGCAGTTTAAGGCCGAGAAACACTGAAGCTTTCTTT. Its translation: CASSLRPRNTEAFF.

This clone appeared a few times. J is TRBJ2-2 and V is TRBV7-3; the match to TRBD1 covers 8 bases. J was trimmed by 0 bases and V by 0 bases; bases with no gene match: 0. Germline-derived CDR1 and CDR2 are SGHTA and FQGTGA. CDR3 length: 16 amino acids. The chain's CDR3 is CASSLTGQANTGELFF. CDR3 DNA sequence: TGTGCCAGCAGCTTAACGGGACAGGCGAACACCGGGGAGCTGTTTTTT.

The rearrangement joins TRBV7-9 to TRBJ1-3; 9 bases are shared with TRBD1. J was trimmed by 5 bases and V by 2 bases; bases with no gene match: 7. CDR1 and CDR2 (germline): SEHNR, FQNEAQ (reference sequence). The CDR3 sequence is 16 residues long. This CDR3 is CASSLIGQGTRNTIYF. The CDR3, as DNA: TGTGCCAGCAGCTTAATTGGACAGGGGACGAGAAACACCATATATTTT.

This rearrangement joins TRBV28 to TRBJ1-2; D not resolved. The germline CDR1 and CDR2 sequences are MDHEN and SYDVKM. CDR3 length equals 13 residues. V was pared by 6 bases and J by 0 bases, with 8 bases between. The CDR3 DNA is TGTGCCAGCAGCCTAGATCCTAACTATGGCTACACCTTC. Translation: CASSLDPNYGYTF.

The chain is built from TRBV4-1 and TRBJ1-5; 10 bases are a match to TRBD1. Trimming cost V 6 bases and J 4 bases; bases outside gene matches: 15. The CDR3 loop spans 18 amino acids. CDR1 MGHRA and CDR2 YSYEKL come from the germline V gene. The CDR3 bases are TGCGCCAGCAGACAGTCGCCGACAGGGGGCTACATAAATCAGCCCCAGCATTTT. Protein product: CASRQSPTGGYINQPQHF.

The J gene is TRBJ2-5, the V gene TRBV28; the match to TRBD2 covers 8 bases. V was pared by 5 bases and J by 5 bases, with 10 bases of the junction left unmatched. Germline CDR1 MDHEN, CDR2 SYDVKM. This CDR3 is built from 15 residues. CDR3 bases: TGTGCCAGCAGTGAACTAAGCGGGAGCTACGAGACCCAGTACTTC. It translates to CASSELSGSYETQYF.

V gene TRBV7-2 combines with J gene TRBJ2-7, with 8 bases aligning to TRBD1. The germline V gene has CDR1 SGHTA and CDR2 FQGNSA. V was pared by 4 bases and J by 1 base, with 9 bases of the junction left unmatched. This CDR3 spans 16 amino acids. The CDR3 sequence is CASSSPDRQGSYEQYF. For the CDR3, the DNA is TGTGCCAGCAGCTCCCCAGATAGACAGGGGTCCTACGAGCAGTACTTC. Variable domain in full (rest from reference TRBV7-2 and TRBJ2-7): GAGVSQSPSNKVTEKGKDVELRCDPISGHTALYWYRQSLGQGLEFLIYFQGNSAPDKSGLPSDRFSAERTGGSVSTLTIQRTQQEDSAVYLCASSSPDRQGSYEQYFGPGTRLTVT.

Here the CDR3 reads CASSTGTSGITDTQYF. The CDR3 coding sequence is TGCGCCAGCAGCACCGGGACTAGCGGTATCACAGATACGCAGTATTTT. The rearrangement uses TRBV10-1 and TRBJ2-3; 11 nucleotides align to TRBD2. The CDR3 length is 16 residues. Germline-derived CDR1 and CDR2 are WNHNN and SYGVQD (reference sequence). Trimming removed 6 bases from V and 2 bases from J; junction bases left unmatched: 7.

This rearrangement joins TRBV6-1 to TRBJ2-6; no firm D call. This CDR3 comprises 15 residues. V was clipped by 0 bases and J by 3 bases, with 6 bases between them. In germline, CDR1 is MNHNS, CDR2 SASEGT. DNA of the CDR3: TGTGCCAGCAGTGAAGCGGGTGATGGGGCCAACGTCCTGACTTTC. Translating gives CASSEAGDGANVLTF.

In its sample, this clone was seen once. The rearrangement uses TRBV4-3 and TRBJ2-3; D is perhaps TRBD2 (6 bases). The V gene lost 7 bases and the J gene lost 3 bases, with 20 bases spanning the gap. Germline CDR1 and CDR2: LGHNA and YSLEER. The CDR3 extends over 16 amino acids. CDR3 protein: CASTSPGAGMTDTQYF. The CDR3, as DNA: TGCGCCAGCACCTCACCCGGGGCGGGAATGACAGATACGCAGTATTTT.

The rearrangement uses TRBV29-1 and TRBJ2-5; no clear D. Between the trimmed V and J ends, which lost 5 bases and 4 bases, there was a span of 8 bases. The CDR3 spans 11 residues. Germline V gives CDR1 SQVTM, CDR2 ANQGSEA. Here the CDR3 DNA reads TGCAGCGTTACTCTTATAGAGACCCAGTACTTC. This sequence encodes CSVTLIETQYF.

The rearrangement uses TRBV28 and TRBJ1-5; a weak D match, TRBD1 (6 bases). With 2 bases removed from V and 4 bases from J, the gap between germline ends came to 15 bases. Germline CDR1 is MDHEN and CDR2 is SYDVKM. CDR3 length: 16 residues. CDR3 residues: CASSLPWGAGNQPQHF. Written as DNA, the CDR3 is TGTGCCAGCAGTTTACCCTGGGGGGCTGGTAATCAGCCCCAGCATTTT.

The chain carries TRBV5-1 and TRBJ2-7; TRBD1 matches 10 bases. The CDR3 sequence is 14 residues long. J lost 6 bases, V lost 2 bases, and 5 bases had no gene match. Germline CDR1 SGHRS, CDR2 YFSETQ. The CDR3 region is CASSFGTGVGEQYF. CDR3 in DNA: TGCGCCAGCAGCTTCGGGACAGGGGTCGGCGAGCAGTACTTC. Using reference TRBV5-1 and TRBJ2-7 for the parts outside the CDR3, the full variable domain is KAGVTQTPRYLIKTRGQQVTLSCSPISGHRSVSWYQQTPGQGLQFLFEYFSETQRNKGNFPGRFSGRQFSNSRSEMNVSTLELGDSALYLCASSFGTGVGEQYFGPGTRLTVT.

This chain joins TRBV28 and TRBJ2-1; maybe TRBD1 (7 bases). V was cut by 6 bases and J by 4 bases, with 34 bases left in between. The CDR3 runs to 21 residues. Germline V gene sequence: CDR1 MDHEN, CDR2 SYDVKM. The CDR3 reads CASSTTPGQTLVEGKYNEQFF. CDR3 nucleotides: TGTGCCAGCAGCACCACCCCGGGACAGACATTGGTGGAGGGGAAATACAATGAGCAGTTCTTC.

The chain is built from TRBV7-2 and TRBJ2-5; D not resolved. This CDR3 spans 14 amino acids. Germline V gene data show CDR1 as SGHTA and CDR2 as FQGNSA. Trimming cost V 5 bases and J 3 bases, with 13 bases left between them. CDR3 DNA: TGTGCCAGCAGCAAAAGACGGACCGAAGAGACCCAGTACTTC. Protein sequence: CASSKRRTEETQYF.

The rearrangement links TRBV4-2 to TRBJ2-5, with 8 bases identical to TRBD1. Matching the DNA end better, TRBJ2-7 makes the J call doubtful. The CDR3 has 15 residues. Germline V gene sequence: CDR1 LGHNA, CDR2 YNFKEQ. DNA of the CDR3: TGTGCCAGCAGCCAAGACCAGGGGGCCCACTACGAGCAGTACTTC. Translated, it gives CASSQDQGAHYEQYF.

V gene TRBV11-2 combines with J gene TRBJ2-7, with a weak D call TRBD1 (6 bases). The CDR3 length is 15 residues. V lost 5 bases to trimming and J lost 0 bases, with 14 bases between them. In germline, CDR1 is SGHAT, CDR2 FQNNGV. The CDR3 DNA follows: TGTGCCAGCAGCGGGGGCAGTTCCAGCTCCTACGAGCAGTACTTC. Its protein is CASSGGSSSSYEQYF.

The chain joins TRBV7-6 to TRBJ1-4; D is ambiguous. The germline V and J ends were trimmed by 1 base and 6 bases, with 12 bases remaining between them. CDR3 length: 15 amino acids. Looked up from germline, CDR1 is SGHVS and CDR2 is FNYEAQ. CDR3 nucleotides: TGTGCCAGCAGCTTAGGGGCTGGAGAGTATGAAAAACTGTTTTTT. Its protein is CASSLGAGEYEKLFF.

This clone was detected once. The chain employs TRBV7-3 and TRBJ1-1; D is unclear. The CDR3 is 13 residues long. The germline V gene has CDR1 SGHTA and CDR2 FQGTGA. V was shortened by 2 bases and J by 1 base, with 5 bases between the two germline ends. The DNA for the CDR3 is TGTGCCAGCAGCTTATACGAGAACACTGAAGCTTTCTTT. It is translated as CASSLYENTEAFF.

This chain uses TRBV18 with TRBJ1-3, with a weak D call TRBD1 (5 bases). This CDR3 has 15 amino acids. Between the trimmed V and J ends, which lost 2 bases and 8 bases, there was a span of 16 bases. Germline CDR1 reads KGHSH; CDR2 reads LQKENI. CDR3: CASSPIGDGRDTIYF. In DNA form, the CDR3 reads TGTGCCAGCTCACCAATAGGGGATGGTCGGGACACCATATATTTT.

In this sample, this clone turned up a few times. The chain links TRBV7-2 to TRBJ1-2; maybe TRBD1 (5 bases). Germline assignment: CDR1 SGHTA and CDR2 FQGNSA. The CDR3 covers 18 residues. V was pared by 5 bases and J by 4 bases, with 26 bases between. The CDR3 DNA reads as TGTGCCAGCAGCCCTCGATGGGGCCCGCCTACAATTTTCTATGGCTACACCTTC. Amino acid sequence: CASSPRWGPPTIFYGYTF.

The CDR3 loop reads CASSPSGDNYGYTF. The CDR3 coding sequence is TGCGCCAGCAGCCCGAGCGGGGACAACTATGGCTACACCTTC. The chain links TRBV5-1 to TRBJ1-2; D perhaps matches TRBD1 (5 bases). The CDR3 consists of 14 residues. The V end was cut by 4 bases, the J end by 2 bases, with 12 bases between. The germline V gene encodes CDR1 SGHRS and CDR2 YFSETQ.

This clone has more than one count but fewer than ten. The rearrangement uses TRBV28 and TRBJ1-2; D remains unclear. Germline-derived CDR1 and CDR2 are MDHEN and SYDVKM. The CDR3 covers 14 residues. V lost 3 bases, J lost 0 bases, and 8 bases lay in between. The CDR3: CASSFHGANYGYTF. DNA for the CDR3: TGTGCCAGCAGTTTCCACGGTGCTAACTATGGCTACACCTTC.

This chain uses TRBV7-9 with TRBJ1-1, with no clear D. The CDR3 contains 16 residues. The V end lost 2 bases, the J end lost 1 base, and 14 bases lay between the germline ends. The germline V gene has CDR1 SEHNR and CDR2 FQNEAQ (reference sequence). The CDR3 protein is CASSLTPTAGNTEAFF. The CDR3 region has the DNA TGTGCCAGCAGCTTAACCCCCACAGCAGGGAACACTGAAGCTTTCTTT.